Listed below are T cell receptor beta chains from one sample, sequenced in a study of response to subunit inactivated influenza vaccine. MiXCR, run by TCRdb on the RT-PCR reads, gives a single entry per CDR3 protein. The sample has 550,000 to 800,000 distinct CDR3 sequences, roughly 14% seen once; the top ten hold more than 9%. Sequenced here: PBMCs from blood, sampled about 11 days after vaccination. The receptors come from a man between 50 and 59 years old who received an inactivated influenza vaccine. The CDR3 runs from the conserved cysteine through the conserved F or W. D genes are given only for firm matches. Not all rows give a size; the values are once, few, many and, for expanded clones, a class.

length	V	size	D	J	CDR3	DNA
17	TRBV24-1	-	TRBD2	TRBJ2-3	CATSDLISGSSPDTQYF	TGTGCCACCAGTGATTTGATTAGCGGGAGTTCCCCAGATACGCAGTATTTT
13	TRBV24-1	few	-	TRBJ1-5	CATSSAGNQPQHF	TGTGCCACCAGTTCCGCGGGTAATCAGCCCCAGCATTTT
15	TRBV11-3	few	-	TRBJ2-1	CASSSGRGLDNEQFF	TGTGCCAGCAGTTCCGGACGCGGGTTGGACAATGAGCAGTTCTTC
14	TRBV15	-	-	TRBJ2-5	CATSSSPGEETQYF	TGTGCCACCAGCAGTTCCCCCGGGGAAGAGACCCAGTACTTC
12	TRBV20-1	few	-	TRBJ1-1	CSAIGQNTEAFF	TGCAGTGCTATTGGTCAGAACACTGAAGCTTTCTTT
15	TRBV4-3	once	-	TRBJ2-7	CASSLERDRTYEQYF	TGCGCCAGCAGCCTCGAACGGGACCGCACCTACGAGCAGTACTTC
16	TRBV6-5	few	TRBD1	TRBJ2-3	CASSYSGTGTTDTQYF	TGTGCCAGCAGTTACTCGGGGACAGGGACCACAGATACGCAGTATTTT
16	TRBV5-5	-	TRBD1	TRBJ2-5	CASSLEGTGGLETQYF	TGTGCCAGCAGCTTGGAAGGGACAGGGGGCTTAGAGACCCAGTACTTC
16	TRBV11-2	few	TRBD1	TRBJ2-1	CASSSVQGARYNEQFF	TGTGCCAGCAGCTCCGTACAGGGGGCTAGGTACAATGAGCAGTTCTTC
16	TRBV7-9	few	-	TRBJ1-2	CASSLEVSAGHYGYTF	TGTGCCAGCAGCTTAGAAGTCTCGGCAGGACACTATGGCTACACCTTC
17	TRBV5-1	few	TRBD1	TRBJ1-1	CASSLGGGEGMNTEAFF	TGCGCCAGCAGCTTGGGAGGGGGCGAGGGAATGAACACTGAAGCTTTCTTT
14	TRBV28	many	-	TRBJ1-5	CASKKAWGNQPQHF	TGTGCCAGCAAAAAGGCGTGGGGCAATCAGCCCCAGCATTTT
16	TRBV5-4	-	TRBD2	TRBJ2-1	CASSVGTSGTYNEQFF	TGTGCCAGCAGCGTAGGGACTAGCGGGACTTACAATGAGCAGTTCTTC
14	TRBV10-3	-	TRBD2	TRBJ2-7	CAISRLAGAHEQYF	TGTGCCATCTCACGACTAGCGGGAGCCCACGAGCAGTACTTC
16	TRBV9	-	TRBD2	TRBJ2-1	CASSAGLAGSYNEQFF	TGTGCCAGCAGCGCTGGACTAGCGGGCTCCTACAATGAGCAGTTCTTC
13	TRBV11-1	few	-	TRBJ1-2	CASSHPSGVGYTF	TGTGCCAGCAGCCACCCTTCGGGGGTGGGCTACACCTTC
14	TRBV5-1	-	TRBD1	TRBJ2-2	CASSAGQGTGELFF	TGCGCCAGCAGCGCAGGACAGGGGACCGGGGAGCTGTTTTTT
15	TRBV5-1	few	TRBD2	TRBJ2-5	CASSLGSSGEETQYF	TGCGCCAGCAGCTTGGGGTCTAGCGGTGAAGAGACCCAGTACTTC
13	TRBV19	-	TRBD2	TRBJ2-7	CASSTSGMTEQYF	TGTGCCAGTAGTACTAGCGGGATGACTGAGCAGTACTTC
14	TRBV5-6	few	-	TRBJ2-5	CASSLLGARETQYF	TGTGCCAGCAGCTTGTTGGGGGCGAGGGAGACCCAGTACTTC
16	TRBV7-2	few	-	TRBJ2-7	CASSYTTGTITYEQYF	TGTGCCAGCAGCTATACTACCGGGACCATAACCTACGAGCAGTACTTC
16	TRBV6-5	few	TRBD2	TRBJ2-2	CASSYTGGLDTGELFF	TGTGCCAGCAGTTACACGGGAGGTTTGGACACCGGGGAGCTGTTTTTT
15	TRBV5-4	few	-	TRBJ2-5	CASSQRTAGQETQYF	TGTGCCAGCAGCCAACGGACAGCTGGTCAAGAGACCCAGTACTTC
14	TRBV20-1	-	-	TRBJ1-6	CSARIGALNSPLHF	TGCAGTGCTAGGATCGGGGCCCTTAATTCACCCCTCCACTTT
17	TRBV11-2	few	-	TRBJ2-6	CASSLDLVTSGANVLTF	TGTGCCAGCAGCTTAGATTTGGTAACCTCTGGGGCCAACGTCCTGACTTTC
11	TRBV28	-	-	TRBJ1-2	CASGRAEGYTF	TGTGCCAGCGGCAGAGCCGAAGGCTACACCTTC
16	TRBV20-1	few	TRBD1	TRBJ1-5	CSASATGTGGRQPQHF	TGCAGTGCTAGCGCGACCGGGACAGGGGGTCGTCAGCCCCAGCATTTT
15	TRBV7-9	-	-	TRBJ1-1	CASSLSDSPNTEAFF	TGTGCCAGCAGCTTATCCGACAGTCCGAACACTGAAGCTTTCTTT
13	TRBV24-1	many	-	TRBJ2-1	CATSDLGGGEQFF	TGTGCCACCAGTGATTTAGGTGGAGGTGAGCAGTTCTTC
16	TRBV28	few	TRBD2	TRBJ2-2	CASRRAGGTNTGELFF	TGTGCCAGCAGGAGAGCGGGAGGGACGAACACCGGGGAGCTGTTTTTT
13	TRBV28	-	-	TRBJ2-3	CASSSDPGNTQYF	TGTGCCAGCAGTTCCGACCCGGGCAATACGCAGTATTTT
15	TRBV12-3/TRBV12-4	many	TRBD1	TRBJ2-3	CASSPGTGVPDTQYF	TGTGCCAGCAGTCCAGGGACAGGGGTCCCAGATACGCAGTATTTT
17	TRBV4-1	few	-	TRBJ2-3	CASSYPLRHMGTDTQYF	TGCGCCAGCAGCTACCCGTTGCGACACATGGGGACAGATACGCAGTATTTT
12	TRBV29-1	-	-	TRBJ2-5	CSVERGTGTQYF	TGCAGCGTTGAACGGGGCACGGGGACCCAGTACTTC
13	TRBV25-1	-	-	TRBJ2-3	CASGRAGSDTQYF	TGTGCCAGCGGGCGTGCTGGTTCAGATACGCAGTATTTT
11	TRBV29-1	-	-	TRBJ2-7	CSVEGAYEQYF	TGCAGCGTCGAAGGAGCCTACGAGCAGTACTTC
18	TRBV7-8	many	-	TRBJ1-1	CASSLGGGGLTRNTEAFF	TGTGCCAGCAGCTTAGGGGGAGGGGGATTGACTCGGAACACTGAAGCTTTCTTT
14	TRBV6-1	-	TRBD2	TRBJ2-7	CASSALAGSYEQYF	TGTGCCAGCAGCGCACTAGCGGGGTCCTACGAGCAGTACTTC
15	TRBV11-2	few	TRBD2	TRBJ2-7	CASSFQAGGTWEQYF	TGTGCCAGCAGCTTTCAAGCGGGGGGGACTTGGGAGCAGTACTTC
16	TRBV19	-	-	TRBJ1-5	CASNLSGPRGIQPQHF	TGTGCCAGTAATCTCTCGGGACCCCGGGGGATCCAGCCCCAGCATTTT